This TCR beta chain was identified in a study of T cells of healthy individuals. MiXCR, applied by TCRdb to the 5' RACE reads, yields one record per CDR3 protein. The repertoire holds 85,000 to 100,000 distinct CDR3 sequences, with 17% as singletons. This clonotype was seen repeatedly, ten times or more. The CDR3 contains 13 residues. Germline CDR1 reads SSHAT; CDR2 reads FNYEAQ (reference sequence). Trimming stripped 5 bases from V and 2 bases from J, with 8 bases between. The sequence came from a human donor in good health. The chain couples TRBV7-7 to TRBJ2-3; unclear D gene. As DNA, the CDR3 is TGTGCCAGCAGCCTAGACGACACAGATACGCAGTATTTT. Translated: CASSLDDTDTQYF.